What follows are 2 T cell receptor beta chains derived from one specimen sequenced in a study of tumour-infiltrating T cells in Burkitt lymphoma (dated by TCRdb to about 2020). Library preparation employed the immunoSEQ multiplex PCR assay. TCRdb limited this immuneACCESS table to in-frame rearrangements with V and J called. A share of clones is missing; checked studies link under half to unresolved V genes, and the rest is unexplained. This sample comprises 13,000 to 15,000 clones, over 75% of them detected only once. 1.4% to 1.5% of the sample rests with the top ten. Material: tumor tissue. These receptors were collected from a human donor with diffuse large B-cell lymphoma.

The CDR3 DNA follows: TGTGCCAGCAGCTTAGCGGCAGGGGTCACTGAAGCTTTCTTT. It is translated as CASSLAAGVTEAFF. The J gene is TRBJ1-1, the V gene TRBV7-2; TRBD1 might be the D (6 bases). The germline CDR1 and CDR2 sequences are SGHTA and FQGNSA. This CDR3 region has 14 residues. The germline V and J ends were trimmed by 0 bases and 4 bases, with 9 bases remaining between them.

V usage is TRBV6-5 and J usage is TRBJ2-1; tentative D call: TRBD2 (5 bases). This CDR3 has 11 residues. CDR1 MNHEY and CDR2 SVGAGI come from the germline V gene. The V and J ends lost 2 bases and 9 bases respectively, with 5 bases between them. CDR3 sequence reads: CASSYGGEQFF. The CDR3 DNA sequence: TGTGCCAGCAGTTACGGAGGTGAGCAGTTCTTC.